This T cell receptor beta chain came from a study of cytomegalovirus exposure and HLA in healthy donors. The PCR used 60 Vbeta and 13 Jbeta primers. Measured with immunoSEQ multiplex PCR; TCRdb has only the in-frame clones, and not every one. The sample records 90,000 to 100,000 clones, 80% being singletons. General study results and limits: Later analysis reportedly placed an Asian-associated ancestry cluster below the roughly 680-donor mean in N-insertions.

A remark on this clone: Its cognate antigen is unknown.

The specimen sequenced was PBMCs. The receptor comes from a man aged 18-30 years in good health and CMV-seronegative.

The CDR3 reads CASGGDSSYEQYF. The CDR3 DNA reads TGTGCCAGCGGAGGGGATAGCTCCTACGAGCAGTACTTC. V is TRBV6-1 and J is TRBJ2-7; the D gene is possibly TRBD2 (6 bases). V lost 8 bases and J 0 bases, leaving 11 bases between the germline ends. Looked up from germline, CDR1 is MNHNS and CDR2 is SASEGT. The CDR3 contains 13 residues.